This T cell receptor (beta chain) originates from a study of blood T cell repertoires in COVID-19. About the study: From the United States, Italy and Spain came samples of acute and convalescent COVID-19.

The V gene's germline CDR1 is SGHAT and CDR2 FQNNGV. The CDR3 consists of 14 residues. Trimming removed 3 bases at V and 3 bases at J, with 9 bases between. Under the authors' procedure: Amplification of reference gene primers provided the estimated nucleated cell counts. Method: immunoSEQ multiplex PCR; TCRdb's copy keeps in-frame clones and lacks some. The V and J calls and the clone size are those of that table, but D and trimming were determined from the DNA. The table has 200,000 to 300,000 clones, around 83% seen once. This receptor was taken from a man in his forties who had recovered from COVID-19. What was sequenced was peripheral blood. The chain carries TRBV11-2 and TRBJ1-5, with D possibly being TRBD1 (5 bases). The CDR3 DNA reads TGTGCCAGCAGCTTCCAGGGCCTCAATCAGCCCCAGCATTTT. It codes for CASSFQGLNQPQHF.